The TCR beta chain described here comes from a study of beta chain features in type 1 diabetes. Every bit of the isolated RNA underwent reverse transcription, so sequencing read expressed TCRB transcripts. TCRdb's table, derived via immunoSEQ multiplex PCR, lists solely in-frame clones and lacks some. Here the sample spans roughly 350,000 clones, about 11% being singletons. By way of CD45RO/CCR7/CD25/CD127/CD95/CD27, the CD4+ regulatory, stem cell-like memory, central memory and naive cells were sorted. This clone occurred a few times. V was pared by 7 bases and J by 1 base, with 7 bases of the junction left unmatched. There are 15 residues in the CDR3. Germline CDR1 and CDR2: SNHLY and FYNNEI.

V is TRBV2 and J is TRBJ2-3, with 8 bases lining up with TRBD1. This clonotype was sampled from a woman aged 25 to 39 in good health. Material for sequencing was naive CD4+ T cells from blood. The DNA for the CDR3 is TGTGCCAGCAAGTCACCGGGACAGGGCACAGATACGCAGTATTTT. Translating it yields CASKSPGQGTDTQYF.